This record concerns one TCR beta chain sequence. Its specificity is unknown. Relative to the germline gene, one junction end is altered; a read error may explain this. It was with 32 V and 13 J primers that multiplex PCR amplified TCR beta CDR3. TCRdb reanalysed the multiplex PCR reads using MiXCR and keeps one entry per CDR3 protein. This table has fewer than 13,000 distinct CDR3 sequences, 27% appearing once. The CDR3 is made up of 15 amino acids. Germline V gene data show CDR1 as ENHRY and CDR2 as SYGVKD. These data originate in a study of immune heterogeneity within non-small cell lung tumors. Study-level results: High-frequency T-cell receptor beta clonotypes differed largely between individual patients. Significant yet moderate, the positive correlation between local T-cell clonality and local tumor mutational burden reached an R of roughly 0.31.

At approximately 600 ng per sample, bulk tumor genomic DNA provided the template. During surgery, each primary tumor gave multiple biopsies spaced as far apart as possible. Surgery that was curative in intent was performed on patients with untreated, newly diagnosed non-small cell lung cancer. Sequencing used lung tumor tissue. The receptor was derived from a man aged 50-60 years with non-small cell lung cancer. This chain joins TRBV10-3 and TRBJ2-5, with 7 bases fitting TRBD1. The CDR3 here is CAISTGQWVQETHYF. CDR3 DNA sequence: TGTGCCATCAGTACGGGACAGTGGGTCCAAGAGACCCATTACTTC.